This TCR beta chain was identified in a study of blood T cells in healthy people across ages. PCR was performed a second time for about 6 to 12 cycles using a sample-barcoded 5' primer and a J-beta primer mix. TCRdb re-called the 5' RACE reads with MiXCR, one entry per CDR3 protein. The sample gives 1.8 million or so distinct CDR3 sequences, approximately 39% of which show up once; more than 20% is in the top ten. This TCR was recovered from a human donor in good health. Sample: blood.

The CDR3 reads CASSMTVVNYGYTF. The CDR3 nucleotides read TGTGCCAGCAGCATGACAGTGGTTAACTATGGCTACACCTTC. The gene calls are TRBV5-5 and TRBJ1-2; possible D gene TRBD1, 5 bases. Germline V lookup: CDR1 SGHKS, CDR2 YYEKEE (reference sequence). V was trimmed by 4 bases and J by 1 base, leaving 11 bases between them. The CDR3 consists of 14 residues.